The 12 T cell receptor beta chains given below trace back to one sample, sequenced in a study of response to subunit inactivated influenza vaccine. Each CDR3 protein gets one entry after TCRdb re-called the RT-PCR reads with MiXCR. Of roughly 520,000 distinct CDR3 sequences listed, approximately 24% are singletons. This specimen consisted of CD4+ T cells sorted from PBMCs, obtained around 5 days after vaccination. These receptor sequences come from a man aged 45-60 years who received an inactivated influenza vaccine.

This clonotype was seen only a few times. This sequence joins TRBV11-2 and TRBJ2-1; possibly TRBD1 for D (6 bases). There are 16 residues in the CDR3. V was trimmed by 5 bases and J by 4 bases, leaving 18 bases between them. Germline V gene lookup returns CDR1 SGHAT and CDR2 FQNNGV. The CDR3 protein is CASSTSTGTLYNEQFF. The CDR3 DNA reads as TGTGCCAGCAGCACAAGTACTGGGACACTATACAATGAGCAGTTCTTC.

The J gene is TRBJ2-5, the V gene TRBV5-1; 7 bases are shared with TRBD1. The germline V gene encodes CDR1 SGHRS and CDR2 YFSETQ. The CDR3 has 13 residues. After removal of 4 bases from V and 5 bases from J, the junction contained 5 bases not matched to a gene. CDR3 nucleotides: TGCGCCAGCAGCGAAGGGACAGCGGAGACCCAGTACTTC. This translates into CASSEGTAETQYF.

This clonotype turned up a few times. The CDR3 spells CASSAVGAGGEQFF. Written as DNA, the CDR3 is TGTGCCAGCAGTGCCGTAGGGGCGGGTGGTGAGCAGTTCTTC. The chain carries TRBV6-4 and TRBJ2-1; D tentatively reads TRBD1 or TRBD2 (5 bases each). Trimming took off 4 bases at V and 9 bases at J, with 16 bases between the two ends. CDR1 is MRHNA, CDR2 SNTAGT, per germline. This CDR3 region has 14 residues.

V usage is TRBV18 and J usage is TRBJ2-3, with TRBD2 as a possible D gene (6 bases). Trimming took 1 base from V and 1 from J, leaving 9 bases between them. Germline V CDR1 and CDR2: KGHSH, LQKENI. The CDR3 is 15 residues long. The CDR3 here is CASSPRTIRTDTQYF. CDR3 bases: TGTGCCAGCTCACCACGGACTATTCGCACAGATACGCAGTATTTT.

This clonotype was seen many times. V is TRBV29-1 and J is TRBJ2-3; D is tentatively TRBD1 or TRBD2 (5 bases each). CDR3 size: 13 residues. Trimming cost V 7 bases and J 2 bases, with 13 bases left between them. Germline CDR1 SQVTM, CDR2 ANQGSEA. The CDR3 nucleotides are TGCAGCGGGGACGCCGGACTCACAGATACGCAGTATTTT. It specifies CSGDAGLTDTQYF.

This clonotype appeared a single time. The chain links TRBV4-2 to TRBJ2-3, with TRBD2 identical over 14 bases. The CDR3 loop spans 18 amino acids. Germline CDR1 reads LGHNA; CDR2 reads YNFKEQ. With 4 bases clipped from V and 4 bases from J, the junction kept 10 bases outside the gene matches. CDR3 protein: CASSPAGTSGSLADTQYF. CDR3 in DNA: TGTGCCAGCAGCCCAGCCGGGACTAGCGGGAGTCTCGCAGATACGCAGTATTTT.

CDR3 sequence: CASSQDSASNEKLFF. DNA of the CDR3: TGTGCCAGCAGCCAAGATTCGGCCTCAAATGAAAAACTGTTTTTT. The chain recombines TRBV3-1 with TRBJ1-4; D is undetermined. The V end was cut by 0 bases, the J end by 5 bases, with 10 bases between. This CDR3 contains 15 residues. CDR1 and CDR2 from the germline V gene are LGHDT and YNNKEL (reference sequence).

This clonotype was recorded a few times. The V gene is TRBV6-5, the J gene TRBJ2-3; TRBD2 matches at 10 bases. V was pared by 2 bases and J by 2 bases, with 7 bases of the junction left unmatched. This CDR3 has 17 amino acids. Looked up from germline, CDR1 is MNHEY and CDR2 is SVGAGI. The CDR3 sequence: CASSYGTSAVPTDTQYF. CDR3 coding DNA: TGTGCCAGCAGTTACGGGACTAGCGCAGTCCCCACAGATACGCAGTATTTT.

This clonotype came up a few times. The rearrangement uses TRBV4-1 and TRBJ2-1, with TRBD2 as a possible D gene (6 bases). V lost 1 base, J lost 0 bases, and 13 bases lay in between. The CDR3 runs 17 residues. Germline CDR1 and CDR2: MGHRA and YSYEKL. The CDR3 sequence is CASSQVSGASSYNEQFF. The CDR3, as DNA: TGCGCCAGCAGCCAAGTATCGGGAGCCAGCTCCTACAATGAGCAGTTCTTC.

The chain joins TRBV20-1 to TRBJ2-5; D possibly uses TRBD1 or TRBD2 (5 bases each). Germline V gene sequence: CDR1 DFQATT, CDR2 SNEGSKA (reference sequence). V shed 6 bases and J shed 2 bases, with 16 bases lying between them. The CDR3 runs to 14 residues. The CDR3 coding sequence is TGCAGTGCCACGAGGGTCCAGGGACAAGAGACCCAGTACTTC. The encoded protein is CSATRVQGQETQYF.

A few counts support this clonotype. The CDR3 loop is CASSQTGANTEAFF. In nucleotides, the CDR3 is TGTGCCAGCAGCCAGACAGGGGCGAACACTGAAGCTTTCTTT. This chain links TRBV3-1 with TRBJ1-1; 8 bases are shared with TRBD1. CDR1 and CDR2 (germline): LGHDT, YNNKEL (reference sequence). This CDR3 region has 14 residues. The J segment lost 1 base and the V segment lost 3 bases, leaving 1 base of the junction unmatched.

This clonotype was seen a handful of times. V usage is TRBV3-1 and J usage is TRBJ2-4; D perhaps matches TRBD2 (6 bases). V dropped 4 bases and J dropped 7 bases, with 14 bases sitting between them. Germline V gene data show CDR1 as LGHDT and CDR2 as YNNKEL (reference sequence). The CDR3 runs to 14 residues. The CDR3 region is CASSPGFGGNIQYF. DNA of the CDR3: TGTGCCAGCAGCCCCGGATTCGGAGGGAACATTCAGTACTTC.